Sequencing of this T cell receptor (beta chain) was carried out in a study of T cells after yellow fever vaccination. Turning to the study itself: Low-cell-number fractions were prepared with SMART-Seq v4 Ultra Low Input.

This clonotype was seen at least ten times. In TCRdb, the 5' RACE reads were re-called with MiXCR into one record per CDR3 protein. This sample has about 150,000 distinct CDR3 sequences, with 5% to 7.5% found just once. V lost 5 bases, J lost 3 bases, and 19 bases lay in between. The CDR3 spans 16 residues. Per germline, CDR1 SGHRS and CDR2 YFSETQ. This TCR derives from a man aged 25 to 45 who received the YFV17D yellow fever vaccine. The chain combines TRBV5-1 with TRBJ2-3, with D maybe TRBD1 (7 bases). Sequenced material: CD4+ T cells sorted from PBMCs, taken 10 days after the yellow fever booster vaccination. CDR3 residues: CASSSKQGTGTDTQYF. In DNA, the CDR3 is TGCGCCAGCAGTTCGAAACAGGGGACTGGTACAGATACGCAGTATTTT.